This TCR beta chain came from a study of T cells after yellow fever vaccination. Study as a whole: It was SMART-Seq v4 Ultra Low Input that prepared the fractions with low cell numbers. Whole-study results and caveats: The booster saw the reappearance of most primary-vaccination clones (approximately 97% CD4, 80% to 90% CD8). Abundant clonotypes (contaminants from the bulk population) could be present in FACS-sorted repertoires.

This CDR3 comprises 12 residues. V was trimmed by 3 bases and J by 2 bases, leaving 7 bases between them. From germline, CDR1 is DFQATT and CDR2 SNEGSKA (reference sequence). This clonotype was counted between two and nine times. Its matching antigen is unknown. TCRdb re-called the 5' RACE reads through MiXCR, storing one row per CDR3 protein. Of approximately 550,000 distinct CDR3 sequences in the sample, about a fifth were seen once. The chain uses TRBV20-1 and TRBJ1-2; the D gene is possibly TRBD1 (5 bases). The receptor was isolated from a man between 25 and 39 years old who received the YFV17D yellow fever vaccine. The input for sequencing was PBMCs, taken 15 days after the yellow fever booster vaccination. In nucleotides, the CDR3 is TGCAGTGCTAGGGGGGGGAACTATGGCTACACCTTC. This translates into CSARGGNYGYTF.